This T cell receptor beta chain was retrieved from a study of blood T cells in healthy people across ages. Findings and limits, study-wide: Any changes in expanded clonotypes were possibly confounded, as donor CMV status remained unknown.

A second PCR of 7 to 11 cycles used a sample-barcoded 5' primer and a J-beta primer mix. Template switching added a 12-random-nucleotide identifier to every cDNA molecule. One entry per CDR3 protein results from TCRdb running MiXCR on the 5' RACE reads. The sample holds over a million distinct CDR3 sequences; around 59% are singletons and the top ten take over 5%. Points on this clonotype: Its specificity is unknown.

The J segment lost 5 bases and the V segment lost 3 bases, leaving 10 bases of the junction unmatched. The CDR3 spans 15 residues. The V gene's germline CDR1 is SEHNR and CDR2 FQNEAQ (reference sequence). The source of this sequence is a man younger than 30 in good health. Sequencing was done on a sample of blood. The rearrangement links TRBV7-9 to TRBJ2-7; the match to TRBD1 covers 7 bases. The CDR3 DNA reads TGTGCCAGCAGCTTTTGGCAGGGGGTGGACGACGAGCAGTACTTC. Amino acid sequence: CASSFWQGVDDEQYF.